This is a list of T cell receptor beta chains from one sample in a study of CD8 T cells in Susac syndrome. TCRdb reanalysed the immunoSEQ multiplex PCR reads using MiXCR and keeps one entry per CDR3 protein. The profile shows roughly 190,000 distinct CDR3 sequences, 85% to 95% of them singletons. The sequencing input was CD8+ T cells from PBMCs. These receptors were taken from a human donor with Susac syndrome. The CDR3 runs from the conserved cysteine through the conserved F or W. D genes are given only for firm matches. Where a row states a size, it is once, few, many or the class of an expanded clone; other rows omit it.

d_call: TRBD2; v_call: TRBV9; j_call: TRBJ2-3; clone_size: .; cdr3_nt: TGTGCCAGCAGCGCGACGGGACTAGCGGGACTAGATACGCAGTATTTT; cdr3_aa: CASSATGLAGLDTQYF
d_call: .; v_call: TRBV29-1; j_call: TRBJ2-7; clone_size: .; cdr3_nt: TGCAGCGTTGCGGTTGAAGGGGTTAGCTCCTACGAGCAGTACTTC; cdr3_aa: CSVAVEGVSSYEQYF
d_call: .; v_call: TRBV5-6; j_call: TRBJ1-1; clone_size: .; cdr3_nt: TGTGCCAGCAGTATCGGTCGGAACACTGAAGCTTTCTTT; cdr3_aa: CASSIGRNTEAFF
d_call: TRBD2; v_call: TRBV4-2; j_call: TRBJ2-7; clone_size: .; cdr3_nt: TGTGCCAGCAGCCAAGATGGCAGCGGGGGGTTCTACGAGCAGTACTTC; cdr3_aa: CASSQDGSGGFYEQYF
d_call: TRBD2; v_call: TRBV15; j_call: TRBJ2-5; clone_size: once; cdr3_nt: TGTGCCACCAGCCCCCGACTAGCAGAAGAGACCCAGTACTTC; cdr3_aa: CATSPRLAEETQYF
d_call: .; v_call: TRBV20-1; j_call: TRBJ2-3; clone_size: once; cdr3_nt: TGCAGTGCTAGAGATCGGTACTTCACAGATACGCAGTATTTT; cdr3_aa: CSARDRYFTDTQYF
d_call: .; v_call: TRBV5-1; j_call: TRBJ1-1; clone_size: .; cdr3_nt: TGCGCCAGCAGCTTGGGGGGGAGAGGCGAAACTGAAGCTTTCTTT; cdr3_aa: CASSLGGRGETEAFF
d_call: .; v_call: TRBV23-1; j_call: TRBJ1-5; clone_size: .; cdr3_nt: TGCGCCAGCAGTCAATCGATCCCCAGCAATCAGCCCCAGCATTTT; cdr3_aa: CASSQSIPSNQPQHF
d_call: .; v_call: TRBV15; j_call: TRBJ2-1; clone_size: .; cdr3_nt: TGTGCCACCAGCAGAGATCGAAGCTGGGGGTCCTACAATGAGCAGTTCTTC; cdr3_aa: CATSRDRSWGSYNEQFF
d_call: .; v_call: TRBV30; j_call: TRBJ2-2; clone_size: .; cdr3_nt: TGTGCCTGGAGCTTCATCAACACCGGGGAGCTGTTTTTT; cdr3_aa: CAWSFINTGELFF
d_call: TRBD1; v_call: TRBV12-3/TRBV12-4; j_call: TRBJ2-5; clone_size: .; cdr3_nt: TGTGCCAGCAGTCCCCAAGTGTCGGGACAGCACCAAGAGACCCAGTACTTC; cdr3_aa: CASSPQVSGQHQETQYF
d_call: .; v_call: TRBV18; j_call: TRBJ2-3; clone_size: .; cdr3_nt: TGTGCCAGCTCACCACCCCTAGGCACAGATACGCAGTATTTT; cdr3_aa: CASSPPLGTDTQYF
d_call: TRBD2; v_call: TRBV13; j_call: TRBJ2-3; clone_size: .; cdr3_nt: TGTGCCAGCAGCTCCACTAGCGGTAACACAGATACGCAGTATTTT; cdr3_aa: CASSSTSGNTDTQYF
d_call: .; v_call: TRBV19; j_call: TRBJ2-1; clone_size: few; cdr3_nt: TGTGCCAGTAGTCTGGGCAGCAATGAGCAGTTCTTC; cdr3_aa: CASSLGSNEQFF
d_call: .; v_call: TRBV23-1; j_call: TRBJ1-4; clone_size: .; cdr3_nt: TGCGCCAGCAGTCTCCTCCATGAAAAACTGTTTTTT; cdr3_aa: CASSLLHEKLFF
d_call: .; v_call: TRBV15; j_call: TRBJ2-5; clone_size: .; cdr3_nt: TGTGCCACCAGTGGGGGTCCAGTAATTGAAGAGACCCAGTACTTC; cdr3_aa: CATSGGPVIEETQYF
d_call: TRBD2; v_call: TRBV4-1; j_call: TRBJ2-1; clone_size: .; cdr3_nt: TGCGCCAGCAGCCGGACTAGCGGGACAATCGATGAGCAGTTCTTC; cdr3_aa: CASSRTSGTIDEQFF
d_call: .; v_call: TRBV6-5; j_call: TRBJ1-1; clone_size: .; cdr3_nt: TGTGCCAGCAGTTACTCGGGGGAGAACACTGAAGCTTTCTTT; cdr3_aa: CASSYSGENTEAFF
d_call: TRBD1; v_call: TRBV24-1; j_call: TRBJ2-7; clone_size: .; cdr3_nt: TGTGCCACCAGTGAAAGTGGGACAGGGGAACGGGAGCAGTACTTC; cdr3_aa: CATSESGTGEREQYF
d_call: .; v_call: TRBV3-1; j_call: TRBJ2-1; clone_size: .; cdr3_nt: TGTGCCAGCAGCCTCTCCCTAGACAATGAGCAGTTCTTC; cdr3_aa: CASSLSLDNEQFF
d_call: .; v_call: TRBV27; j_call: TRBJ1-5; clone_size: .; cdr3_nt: TGTGCCAGCAGTTTAGGACAGCCCCTTTATAGCAATCAGCCCCAGCATTTT; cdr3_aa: CASSLGQPLYSNQPQHF
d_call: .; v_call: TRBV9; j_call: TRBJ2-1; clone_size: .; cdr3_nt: TGTGCCAGCAGCGTAGTACCCGGGCTCTACAATGAGCAGTTCTTC; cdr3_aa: CASSVVPGLYNEQFF
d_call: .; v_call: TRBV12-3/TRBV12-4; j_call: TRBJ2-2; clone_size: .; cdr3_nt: TGTGCCAGCAGTTTGGAAAGGGATAACACCGGGGAGCTGTTTTTT; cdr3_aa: CASSLERDNTGELFF
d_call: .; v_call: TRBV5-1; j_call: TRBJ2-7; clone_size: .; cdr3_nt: TGCGCCAGCAGGCCGGACAGTACCTACGAGCAGTACTTC; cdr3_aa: CASRPDSTYEQYF
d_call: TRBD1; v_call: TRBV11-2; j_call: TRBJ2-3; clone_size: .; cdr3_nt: TGTGCCAGCAGTGGACAGGGGTCACCAGATACGCAGTATTTT; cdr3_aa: CASSGQGSPDTQYF
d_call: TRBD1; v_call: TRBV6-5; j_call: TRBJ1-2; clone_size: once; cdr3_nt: TGTGCCAGCAGTACATTGGGACAGGTCTATGGCTACACCTTC; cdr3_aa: CASSTLGQVYGYTF
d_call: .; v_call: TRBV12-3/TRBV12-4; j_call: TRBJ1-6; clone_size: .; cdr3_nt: TGTGCCAGCAGTTGGGGGGATTCACCCCTCCACTTT; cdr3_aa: CASSWGDSPLHF
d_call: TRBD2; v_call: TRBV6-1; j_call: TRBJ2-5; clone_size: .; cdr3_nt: TGTGCCAGCAGTGAAGATAGTCGATTAGCGGGACCAGAGACCCAGTACTTC; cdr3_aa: CASSEDSRLAGPETQYF
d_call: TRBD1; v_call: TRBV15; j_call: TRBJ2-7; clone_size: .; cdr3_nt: TGTGCCACCCGGGACAGGGGGCATGAGCAGTACTTC; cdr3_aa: CATRDRGHEQYF
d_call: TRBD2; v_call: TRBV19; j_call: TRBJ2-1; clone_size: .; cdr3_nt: TGTGCCAGTAGTATTCTCGGGACTACCTCCTTGCGGGAGCAGTTCTTC; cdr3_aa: CASSILGTTSLREQFF
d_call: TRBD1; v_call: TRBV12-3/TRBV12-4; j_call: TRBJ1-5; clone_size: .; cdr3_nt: TGTGCCAGCAGTTTGGACAGGCAGGGGTATCAGCCCCAGCATTTT; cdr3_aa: CASSLDRQGYQPQHF
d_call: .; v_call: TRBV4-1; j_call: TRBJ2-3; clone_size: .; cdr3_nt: TGCGCCAGCAGCCAAGTGAGAGATTCAGGAGATACGCAGTATTTT; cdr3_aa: CASSQVRDSGDTQYF
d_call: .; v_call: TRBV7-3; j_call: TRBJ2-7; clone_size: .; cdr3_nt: TGTGCCAGCAGCTACGGACCACCGGGGGACTACGAGCAGTACTTC; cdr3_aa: CASSYGPPGDYEQYF
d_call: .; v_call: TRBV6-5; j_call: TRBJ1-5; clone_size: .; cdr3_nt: TGTGCCAGCAGCCGCGGACGGCGAATGCAGCCCCAGCATTTT; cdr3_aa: CASSRGRRMQPQHF
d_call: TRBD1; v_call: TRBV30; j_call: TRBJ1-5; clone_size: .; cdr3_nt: TGTGCCTGGGGACAGGAGGGTCAGCCCCAGCATTTT; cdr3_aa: CAWGQEGQPQHF
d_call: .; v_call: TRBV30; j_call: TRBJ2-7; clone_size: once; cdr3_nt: TGTGCCTGGAGTGACGACAGCTACGAGCAGTACTTC; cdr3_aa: CAWSDDSYEQYF
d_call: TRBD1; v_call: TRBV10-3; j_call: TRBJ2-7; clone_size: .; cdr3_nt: TGTGCCATCAGTGAGGGACAGGGGATCTACGAGCAGTACTTC; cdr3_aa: CAISEGQGIYEQYF
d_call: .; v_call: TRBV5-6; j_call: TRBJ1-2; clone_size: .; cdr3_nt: TGTGCCAGCAGCTTAAGAAGGTCGAATGGCTACACCTTC; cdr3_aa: CASSLRRSNGYTF
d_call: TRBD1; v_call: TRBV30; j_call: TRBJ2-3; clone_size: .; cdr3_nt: TGTGCCTGGACCCGGGACAGGGGATGGACAGATACGCAGTATTTT; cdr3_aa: CAWTRDRGWTDTQYF
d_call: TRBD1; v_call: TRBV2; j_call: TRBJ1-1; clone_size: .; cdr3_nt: TGTGCCAGCAGGGGGACAGTTGGAGCTTTCTTT; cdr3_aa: CASRGTVGAFF
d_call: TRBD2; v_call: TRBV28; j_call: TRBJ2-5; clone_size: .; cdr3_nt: TGTGCCAGCAGTTCTAGCGGGACGGGCATGGAGACCCAGTACTTC; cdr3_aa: CASSSSGTGMETQYF
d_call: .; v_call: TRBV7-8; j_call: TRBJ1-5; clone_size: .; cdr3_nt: TGTGCCAGCAGCTCGGACGGACTCAATCAGCCCCAGCATTTT; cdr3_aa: CASSSDGLNQPQHF
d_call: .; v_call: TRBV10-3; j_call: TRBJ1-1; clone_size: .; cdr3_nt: TGTGCCATCAGTGAGTCCCCGGGGCCCTCTGCTGAAGCTTTCTTT; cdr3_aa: CAISESPGPSAEAFF
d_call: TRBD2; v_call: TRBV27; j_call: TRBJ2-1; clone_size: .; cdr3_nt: TGTGCCAGCAGTCGTACGTGGCGGGGGGGCGGTGAGCAGTTCTTC; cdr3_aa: CASSRTWRGGGEQFF
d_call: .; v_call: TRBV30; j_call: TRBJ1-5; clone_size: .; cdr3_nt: TGTGCCTGGAGTGCCGGGTCCGCAGGGCTTTACAATCAGCCCCAGCATTTT; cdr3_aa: CAWSAGSAGLYNQPQHF
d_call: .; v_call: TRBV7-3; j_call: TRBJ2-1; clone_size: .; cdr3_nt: TGTGCCAGCAGCTTAACGGGTGGGGTTGAGCAGTTCTTC; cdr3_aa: CASSLTGGVEQFF
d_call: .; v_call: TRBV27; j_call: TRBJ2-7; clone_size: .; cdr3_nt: TGTGCCTGTCCTCTCCCCCTCTGCGAGCAGTACTTC; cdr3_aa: CACPLPLCEQYF
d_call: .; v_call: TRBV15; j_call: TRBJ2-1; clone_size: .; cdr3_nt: TGTGCCACCCGGGACGACAATGAGCAGTTCTTC; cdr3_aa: CATRDDNEQFF
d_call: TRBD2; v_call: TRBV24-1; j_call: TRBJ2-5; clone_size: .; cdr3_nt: TGTGCCACCAGTGGCAAGCGGGGACAAGAGACCCAGTACTTC; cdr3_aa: CATSGKRGQETQYF
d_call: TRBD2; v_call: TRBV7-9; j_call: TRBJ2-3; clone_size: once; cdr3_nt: TGTGCCAGCAGCCCTAGACTAGCGGGGGAGATCACAGATACGCAGTATTTT; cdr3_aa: CASSPRLAGEITDTQYF
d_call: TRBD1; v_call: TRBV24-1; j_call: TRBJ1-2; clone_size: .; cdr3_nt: TGTGCCATCGGGACAGCCTATGGCTACACCTTC; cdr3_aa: CAIGTAYGYTF
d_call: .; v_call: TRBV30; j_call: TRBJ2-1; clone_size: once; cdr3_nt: TGTGCCTGGAGTCGGGCTACTGAGCAGTTCTTC; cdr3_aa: CAWSRATEQFF
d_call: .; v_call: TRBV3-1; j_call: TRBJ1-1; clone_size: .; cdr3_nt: TGTGCCAGCAGCCAATTTGAGAACACTGAAGCTTTCTTT; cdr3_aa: CASSQFENTEAFF
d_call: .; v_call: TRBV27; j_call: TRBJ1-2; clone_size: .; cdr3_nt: TGTGCCAGCAGTTTACGGGGGGCGGGCTATGGCTACACCTTC; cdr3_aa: CASSLRGAGYGYTF
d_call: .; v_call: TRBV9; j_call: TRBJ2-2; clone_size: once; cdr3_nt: TGTGCCAGCAGCGTAGGGCTAGCGACGAACACCGGGGAGCTGTTTTTT; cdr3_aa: CASSVGLATNTGELFF